The 28 T cell receptor beta chains given below trace back to one sample, sequenced in a study of T cell responses to AZD1222 COVID-19 vaccine (dated by TCRdb to the early 2020s). The time point label here, explained by the study, means: baseline before first vaccination. In the paper's terms, the treatment or condition label means: meningococcal conjugate vaccine given as trial control. Library preparation employed the immunoSEQ multiplex PCR assay. TCRdb provides this immuneACCESS table in a form limited to in-frame rearrangements. Some clones are lacking; in checked studies, under half of them reflect an unresolved V gene, and why the rest are absent is not known. This sample holds 80,000 to 100,000 clones; 88% were observed only once. The leading ten clones occupy about a tenth of the sample. This specimen was peripheral blood, taken on day 0 of MenACWY control vaccination. The receptors were sampled from an adult in good health.

The rearrangement joins TRBV12-5 to TRBJ2-1; TRBD1 might be the D (6 bases). This CDR3 is 15 amino acids long. CDR1 and CDR2 (germline): LGHNT, FRNRAP. V lost 5 bases to trimming and J lost 4 bases, with 15 bases between them. The CDR3 spells CASGVQQGDYNEQFF. The CDR3 DNA reads as TGTGCTAGTGGTGTCCAACAGGGTGATTACAATGAGCAGTTCTTC.

The chain couples TRBV19 to TRBJ1-5; D possibly corresponds to TRBD1 (5 bases). Trimming removed 5 bases at V and 5 bases at J, with 16 bases between. Germline loops: CDR1 LNHDA, CDR2 SQIVND (reference sequence). The CDR3 is 15 residues long. The CDR3 DNA follows: TGTGCCAGTAGTGGGGGGTCCGGGCAGCATCAGCCCCAGCATTTT. It is translated as CASSGGSGQHQPQHF.

This chain links TRBV18 with TRBJ2-3, with 7 bases matching TRBD2. CDR3 size: 14 residues. Losses at the gene ends were 4 bases for V and 4 bases for J; bases not matched to a gene: 5. CDR1 is KGHSH and CDR2 is LQKENI in the germline V gene. The CDR3 reads CASSQRTSPDTQYF. For the CDR3, the DNA is TGTGCCAGCTCACAACGGACTAGTCCAGATACGCAGTATTTT.

The genes are TRBV4-3 and TRBJ1-1; TRBD1 aligns across 10 bases. Germline CDR1 LGHNA, CDR2 YSLEER. The CDR3 extends over 15 amino acids. Losses at the gene ends were 3 bases for V and 6 bases for J; bases not matched to a gene: 7. CDR3 residues: CASSQPGQGTSEAFF. The CDR3 DNA reads TGCGCCAGCAGCCAGCCGGGACAGGGGACCTCTGAAGCTTTCTTT.

The V gene is TRBV9, the J gene TRBJ2-2; D could derive from TRBD1 or TRBD2 (6 bases each). Germline lookup yields CDR1 SGDLS and CDR2 YYNGEE. Trimming pared 6 bases from V and 7 bases from J, leaving 10 bases between. The CDR3 spans 12 residues. CDR3 sequence reads: CASTGGGGELFF. DNA for the CDR3: TGTGCCAGCACCGGGGGCGGCGGGGAGCTGTTTTTT.

CDR3 region: CASSQNRQGSAEAFF. CDR3 bases: TGTGCCAGCAGCCAAAATAGACAGGGTAGCGCTGAAGCTTTCTTT. The rearrangement links TRBV4-2 to TRBJ1-1; 7 positions agree with TRBD1. CDR1 is LGHNA, CDR2 YNFKEQ, per germline. V gave up 2 bases and J gave up 6 bases; unmatched junction bases: 9. This CDR3 is built from 15 residues.

This sequence joins TRBV20-1 and TRBJ2-7; maybe TRBD2 (5 bases). This CDR3 is built from 11 residues. The V end lost 1 base, the J end lost 9 bases, and 10 bases lay between the germline ends. Germline-derived CDR1 and CDR2 are DFQATT and SNEGSKA (reference sequence). The CDR3 DNA follows: TGCAGTGCTAGAGGGGAAGAGGGGCAGTACTTC. It specifies CSARGEEGQYF.

This clone was counted only a few times. The J gene is TRBJ2-1, the V gene TRBV2; 8 bases fit TRBD1. The junction had 2 bases not matched to a gene; V was cut back by 2 bases and J by 2 bases. This CDR3 is built from 15 residues. Germline V gene data show CDR1 as SNHLY and CDR2 as FYNNEI. Here the CDR3 reads CASSEWGQAYNEQFF. For the CDR3, the DNA is TGTGCCAGCAGTGAATGGGGACAGGCCTACAATGAGCAGTTCTTC.

The chain recombines TRBV6-1 with TRBJ1-1; 8 bases match TRBD1. The CDR3 is 16 residues long. Unmatched junction bases numbered 11, after V lost 4 bases and J lost 4 bases. The germline gives CDR1 MNHNS, CDR2 SASEGT. The CDR3 reads CASSAPTGVLATEAFF. The CDR3 DNA reads TGTGCCAGCAGTGCTCCGACAGGGGTGCTGGCCACTGAAGCTTTCTTT.

This clone appeared once. The CDR3 region has the DNA TGTGCCACCAGTGACCCGGGGATAACCTTCGGGTATGGCTACACCTTC. Translation: CATSDPGITFGYGYTF. This sequence joins TRBV24-1 and TRBJ1-2; no firm D call. Trimming stripped 4 bases from V and 5 bases from J, with 19 bases between. Germline values: CDR1 KGHDR, CDR2 SFDVKD. The CDR3 is 16 amino acids.

The chain combines TRBV6-6 with TRBJ1-4; a possible D gene is TRBD1 (6 bases). Per germline, CDR1 MNHNY and CDR2 SVGAGI (reference sequence). CDR3 size: 16 residues. Trimming shortened V by 0 bases and J by 0 bases, and 8 bases separated the two germline ends. The DNA for the CDR3 is TGTGCCAGCAGTTACTCGTCAGGGGCAACTAATGAAAAACTGTTTTTT. Its translation is CASSYSSGATNEKLFF.

The chain employs TRBV19 and TRBJ2-7; D not resolved. CDR1 LNHDA and CDR2 SQIVND come from the germline V gene (reference sequence). V was pared by 3 bases and J by 0 bases, with 6 bases between. The CDR3 has 13 amino acids. CDR3 sequence reads: CASSIPGSYEQYF. Written as DNA, the CDR3 is TGTGCCAGTAGTATCCCAGGCTCCTACGAGCAGTACTTC.

V gene TRBV6-4 combines with J gene TRBJ2-7; 10 nucleotides match TRBD2. Germline assignment: CDR1 MRHNA and CDR2 SNTAGT. The CDR3 runs 18 residues. Trimming cost V 0 bases and J 4 bases; bases outside gene matches: 12. In nucleotides, the CDR3 is TGTGCCAGCAGTGACTCAGGAAGTCTAGCGGGGGACTGGTACGAGCAGTACTTC. Residues: CASSDSGSLAGDWYEQYF.

J is TRBJ2-1 and V is TRBV19; D may be TRBD1 or TRBD2 (6 bases each). Trimming shortened V by 6 bases and J by 4 bases, and 10 bases separated the two germline ends. Germline-derived CDR1 and CDR2 are LNHDA and SQIVND (reference sequence). There are 13 residues in the CDR3. Here the CDR3 DNA reads TGTGCCAGTAGGGGGGGCAGGTACAATGAGCAGTTCTTC. Residues: CASRGGRYNEQFF.

The chain is built from TRBV11-2 and TRBJ1-3, with no clear D. CDR3 size: 15 residues. CDR1 is SGHAT, CDR2 FQNNGV, per germline. Trimming took off 8 bases at V and 4 bases at J, with 18 bases between the two ends. CDR3 bases: TGTGCCAGCCGAACCGGAGGGTCAGAAGGAAACACCATATATTTT. Protein: CASRTGGSEGNTIYF.

The V and J genes are TRBV18 and TRBJ1-2; no definite D call. The CDR3 runs 14 residues. The germline V and J ends were trimmed by 3 bases and 4 bases, with 12 bases remaining between them. Per germline, CDR1 KGHSH and CDR2 LQKENI. The CDR3 DNA follows: TGTGCCAGCTCACCGATGGGCCAGATCTATGGCTACACCTTC. Translation gives CASSPMGQIYGYTF.

CDR3 sequence: CASSQRDRSYEQYF. For the CDR3, the DNA is TGTGCCAGCAGCCAAAGGGACAGATCCTACGAGCAGTACTTC. The chain links TRBV3-1 (or the pseudogene TRBV3-2) to TRBJ2-7; 7 bases are shared with TRBD1. The CDR3 totals 14 residues. CDR1 and CDR2 (germline): LGHDT, YNNKEL (reference sequence). The J segment lost 1 base and the V segment lost 2 bases, leaving 2 bases of the junction unmatched.

This clone was detected a few times. The CDR3 region is CASSREGPTYEQYF. CDR3 sequence (DNA): TGTGCCAGCAGCCGGGAGGGACCGACCTACGAGCAGTACTTC. This chain links TRBV9 with TRBJ2-7; 8 nucleotides match TRBD2. Looked up from germline, CDR1 is SGDLS and CDR2 is YYNGEE. The CDR3 loop spans 14 amino acids. V shed 4 bases and J 2 bases; nucleotides not matched to a gene: 5.

V gene TRBV18 combines with J gene TRBJ1-4, with 7 nucleotides matching TRBD1. CDR3 length: 14 amino acids. V lost 6 bases, J lost 6 bases, and 7 bases stayed unmatched. Germline V CDR1 and CDR2: KGHSH, LQKENI. The CDR3 loop is CASSGQVGDEKLFF. The CDR3 DNA is TGTGCCAGCTCCGGACAGGTCGGGGATGAAAAACTGTTTTTT.

The chain combines TRBV6-2 or TRBV6-3 with TRBJ2-7; D not resolved. V lost 5 bases, J lost 0 bases, and 11 bases lay in between. Germline-derived CDR1 and CDR2 are MNHEY and SVGEGT. The CDR3 totals 14 residues. CDR3 DNA: TGTGCCAGCAGTCACCTAGACACCTCCTACGAGCAGTACTTC. Encoded protein: CASSHLDTSYEQYF.

This chain connects TRBV30 to TRBJ2-5, with a tentative D call TRBD2 (5 bases). This CDR3 has 14 amino acids. V lost 0 bases, J lost 3 bases, and 11 bases lay in between. CDR1 GTSNPN and CDR2 SVGIG come from the germline V gene (reference sequence). The CDR3 loop reads CAWSVVSGEETQYF. In DNA form, the CDR3 reads TGTGCCTGGAGTGTAGTAAGCGGTGAAGAGACCCAGTACTTC.

The chain couples TRBV12-3 or TRBV12-4 to TRBJ1-1; D possibly corresponds to TRBD1 (6 bases). The CDR3 is 13 amino acids. Trimming removed 8 bases from V and 5 bases from J, with 15 bases in between. As DNA, the CDR3 is TGTGCCAGCGGTCCGGCAGGGGATACTGAAGCTTTCTTT. Protein product: CASGPAGDTEAFF.

V gene TRBV30 combines with J gene TRBJ1-3; D might be TRBD1 (5 bases). Germline CDR1 and CDR2: GTSNPN and SVGIG (reference sequence). There are 18 residues in the CDR3. V was trimmed by 3 bases and J by 4 bases, leaving 25 bases between them. The CDR3 here is CAWSEIGWDSSAGNTIYF. In DNA form, the CDR3 reads TGTGCCTGGAGCGAAATAGGGTGGGACTCATCTGCGGGAAACACCATATATTTT.

The chain combines TRBV2 with TRBJ2-5; maybe TRBD1 (6 bases). Trimming left V 0 bases short and J 7 bases short, with 15 bases between. In germline, CDR1 is SNHLY, CDR2 FYNNEI. This CDR3 comprises 15 residues. The DNA for the CDR3 is TGTGCCAGCAGTGAAGCGCAACAGGGTCTGGGGACCCAGTACTTC. Translating gives CASSEAQQGLGTQYF.

This clone was found once. This sequence joins TRBV30 and TRBJ1-2; D is unresolved. Germline V gene sequence: CDR1 GTSNPN, CDR2 SVGIG (reference sequence). The CDR3 totals 11 residues. The V and J ends lost 6 bases and 8 bases respectively, with 13 bases between them. CDR3 DNA: TGTGCCTGTAACCGCGCTAGGGGCTACACCTTC. Its protein is CACNRARGYTF.

The V gene is TRBV10-3, the J gene TRBJ1-1; D unresolved. V dropped 7 bases and J dropped 1 base, with 7 bases sitting between them. This CDR3 has 12 amino acids. Looked up from germline, CDR1 is ENHRY and CDR2 is SYGVKD. CDR3 DNA: TGTGCCATCAAATCTTCGAACACTGAAGCTTTCTTT. It specifies CAIKSSNTEAFF.

The V gene is TRBV7-2, the J gene TRBJ2-1, with a tentative D call TRBD2 (7 bases). V lost 5 bases and J 12 bases, leaving 35 bases between the germline ends. The germline CDR1 and CDR2 sequences are SGHTA and FQGNSA. The CDR3 covers 19 residues. Here the CDR3 DNA reads TGTGCCAGCAGCCCGACCAGGCAACAAGGGGGGGCCTGGGGTCCGGGGCAGTTCTTC. As protein: CASSPTRQQGGAWGPGQFF.

The sample holds one count of this clone. This chain links TRBV6-5 with TRBJ1-1; the match to TRBD1 covers 7 bases. Germline CDR1 is MNHEY and CDR2 is SVGAGI. The CDR3 runs to 14 residues. V shed 5 bases, J shed 4 bases, and the junction held 7 bases outside the gene matches. As DNA, the CDR3 is TGTGCCAGCAGTACAGGGGCTTGGGGCACTGAAGCTTTCTTT. Its protein product is CASSTGAWGTEAFF.